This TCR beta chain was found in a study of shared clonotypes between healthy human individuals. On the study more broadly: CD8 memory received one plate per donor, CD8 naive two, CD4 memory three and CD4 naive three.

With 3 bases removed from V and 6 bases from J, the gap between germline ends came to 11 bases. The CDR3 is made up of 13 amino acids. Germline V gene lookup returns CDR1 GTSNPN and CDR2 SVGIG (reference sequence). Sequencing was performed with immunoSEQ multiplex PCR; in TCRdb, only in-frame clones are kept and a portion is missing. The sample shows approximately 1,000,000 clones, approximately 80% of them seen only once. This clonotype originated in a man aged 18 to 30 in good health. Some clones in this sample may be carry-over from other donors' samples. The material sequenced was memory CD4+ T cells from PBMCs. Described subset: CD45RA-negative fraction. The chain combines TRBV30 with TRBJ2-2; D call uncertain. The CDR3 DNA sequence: TGTGCCTGGAGAGTTCAGATGGCCGGGGAGCTGTTTTTT. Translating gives CAWRVQMAGELFF.